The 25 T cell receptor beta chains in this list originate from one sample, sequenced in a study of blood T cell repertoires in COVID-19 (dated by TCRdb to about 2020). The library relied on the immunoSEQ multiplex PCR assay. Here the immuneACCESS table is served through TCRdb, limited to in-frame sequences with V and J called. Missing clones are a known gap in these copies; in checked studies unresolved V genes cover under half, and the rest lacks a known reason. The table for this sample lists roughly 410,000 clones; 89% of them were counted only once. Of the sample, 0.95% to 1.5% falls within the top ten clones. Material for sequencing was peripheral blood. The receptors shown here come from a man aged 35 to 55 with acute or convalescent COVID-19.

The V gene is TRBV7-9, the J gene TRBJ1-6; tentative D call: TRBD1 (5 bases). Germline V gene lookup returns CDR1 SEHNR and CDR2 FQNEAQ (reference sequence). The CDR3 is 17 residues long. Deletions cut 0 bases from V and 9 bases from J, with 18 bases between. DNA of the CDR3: TGTGCCAGCAGCTTAGCGCAGGCAGGGACTCAAATTTCACCCCTCCACTTT. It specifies CASSLAQAGTQISPLHF.

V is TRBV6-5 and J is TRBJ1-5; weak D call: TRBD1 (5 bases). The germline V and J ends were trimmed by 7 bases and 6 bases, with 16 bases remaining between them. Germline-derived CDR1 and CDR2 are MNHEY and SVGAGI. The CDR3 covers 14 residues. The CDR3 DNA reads TGTGCCAGCACCAAGGCAGCGGGGGGTCAGCCCCAGCATTTT. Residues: CASTKAAGGQPQHF.

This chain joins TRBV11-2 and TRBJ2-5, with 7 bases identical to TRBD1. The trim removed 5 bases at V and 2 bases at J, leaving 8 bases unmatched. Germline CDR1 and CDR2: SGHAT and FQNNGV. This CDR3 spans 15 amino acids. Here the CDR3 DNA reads TGTGCCAGCAGCCAGACAGGGTGGTCGCAAGAGACCCAGTACTTC. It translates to CASSQTGWSQETQYF. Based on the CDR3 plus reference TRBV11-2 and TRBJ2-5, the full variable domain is EAGVAQSPRYKIIEKRQSVAFWCNPISGHATLYWYQQILGQGPKLLIQFQNNGVVDDSQLPKDRFSAERLKGVDSTLKIQPAKLEDSAVYLCASSQTGWSQETQYFGPGTRLLVL.

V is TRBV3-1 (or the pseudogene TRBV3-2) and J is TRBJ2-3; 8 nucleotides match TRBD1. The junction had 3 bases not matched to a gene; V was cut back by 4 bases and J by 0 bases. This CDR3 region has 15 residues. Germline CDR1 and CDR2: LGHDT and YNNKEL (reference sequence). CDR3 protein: CASSPRDRSTDTQYF. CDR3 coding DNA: TGTGCCAGCAGCCCCCGGGACAGGAGCACAGATACGCAGTATTTT.

CDR3 DNA: TGTGCCACCAGCAGGGGACAGGTTTACGAGCAGTACTTC. Translation: CATSRGQVYEQYF. The rearrangement uses TRBV15 and TRBJ2-7; TRBD1 aligns across 8 bases. After removal of 3 bases from V and 4 bases from J, the junction contained 2 bases not matched to a gene. The CDR3 consists of 13 residues. Germline V lookup: CDR1 LNHNV, CDR2 YYDKDF (reference sequence). Full variable domain (rest looked up from reference TRBV15 and TRBJ2-7): DAMVIQNPRYQVTQFGKPVTLSCSQTLNHNVMYWYQQKSSQAPKLLFHYYDKDFNNEADTPDNFQSRRPNTSFCFLDIRSPGLGDTAMYLCATSRGQVYEQYFGPGTRLTVT.

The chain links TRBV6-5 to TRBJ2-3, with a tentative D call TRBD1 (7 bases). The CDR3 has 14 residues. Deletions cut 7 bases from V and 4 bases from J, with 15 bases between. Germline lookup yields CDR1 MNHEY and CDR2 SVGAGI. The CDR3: CASKRGPGADTQYF. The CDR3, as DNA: TGTGCCAGCAAGAGGGGGCCGGGGGCAGATACGCAGTATTTT.

The CDR3 DNA sequence: TGTGCCAGCAGCCAAGGGACTAGCGGGAGGCACGAGCAGTACTTC. Its protein is CASSQGTSGRHEQYF. The V and J genes are TRBV14 and TRBJ2-7; TRBD2 aligns across 14 bases. CDR3 length: 15 amino acids. CDR1 is SGHDN, CDR2 FVKESK, per germline. Unmatched junction bases numbered 1, after V lost 1 base and J lost 5 bases. Together with reference TRBV14 and TRBJ2-7, the CDR3 gives the full variable domain: EAGVTQFPSHSVIEKGQTVTLRCDPISGHDNLYWYRRVMGKEIKFLLHFVKESKQDESGMPNNRFLAERTGGTYSTLKVQPAELEDSGVYFCASSQGTSGRHEQYFGPGTRLTVT.

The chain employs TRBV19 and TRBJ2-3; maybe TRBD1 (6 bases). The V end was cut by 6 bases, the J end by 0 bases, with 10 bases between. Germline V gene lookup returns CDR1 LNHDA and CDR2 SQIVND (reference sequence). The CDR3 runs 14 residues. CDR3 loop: CASSRGRSTDTQYF. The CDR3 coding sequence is TGTGCCAGTAGCAGGGGACGAAGCACAGATACGCAGTATTTT.

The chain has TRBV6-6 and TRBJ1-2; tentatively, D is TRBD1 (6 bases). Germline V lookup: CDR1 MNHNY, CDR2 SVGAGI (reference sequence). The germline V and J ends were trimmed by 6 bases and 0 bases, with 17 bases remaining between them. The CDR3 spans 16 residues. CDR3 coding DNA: TGTGCCAGCAGAAACTCTATGACAGGCGCTAACTATGGCTACACCTTC. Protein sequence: CASRNSMTGANYGYTF.

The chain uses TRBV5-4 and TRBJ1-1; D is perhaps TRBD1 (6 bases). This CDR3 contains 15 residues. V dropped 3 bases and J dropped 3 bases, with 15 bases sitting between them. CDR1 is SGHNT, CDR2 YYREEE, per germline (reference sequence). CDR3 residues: CASSWETGIDTEAFF. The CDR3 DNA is TGTGCCAGCAGCTGGGAAACAGGGATTGACACTGAAGCTTTCTTT.

The CDR3 loop is CASSEGGTSSFLGQFF. The CDR3 coding sequence is TGTGCCAGCAGTGAAGGCGGGACTAGCTCTTTCTTGGGGCAGTTCTTC. This rearrangement joins TRBV6-1 to TRBJ2-1; 9 bases fit TRBD2. Germline CDR1 and CDR2: MNHNS and SASEGT. After removal of 1 base from V and 12 bases from J, the junction contained 13 bases not matched to a gene. The CDR3 has 16 residues.

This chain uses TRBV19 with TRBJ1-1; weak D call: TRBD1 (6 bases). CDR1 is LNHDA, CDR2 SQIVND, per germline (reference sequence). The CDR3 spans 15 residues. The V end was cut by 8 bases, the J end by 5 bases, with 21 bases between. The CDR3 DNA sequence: TGTGCCAGTCTCACAATTACAGGGTTGACGACTGAAGCTTTCTTT. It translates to CASLTITGLTTEAFF.

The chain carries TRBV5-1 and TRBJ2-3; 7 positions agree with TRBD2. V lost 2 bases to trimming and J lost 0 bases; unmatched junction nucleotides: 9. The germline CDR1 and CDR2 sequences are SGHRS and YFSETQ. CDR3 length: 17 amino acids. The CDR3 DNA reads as TGCGCCAGCAGCTTTCGTCTAGCGGAAACTAGCACAGATACGCAGTATTTT. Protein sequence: CASSFRLAETSTDTQYF.

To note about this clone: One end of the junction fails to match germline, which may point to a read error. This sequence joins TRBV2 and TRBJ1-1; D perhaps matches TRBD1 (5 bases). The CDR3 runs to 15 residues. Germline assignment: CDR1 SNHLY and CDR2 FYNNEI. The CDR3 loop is CASREGSSGYTEAFF. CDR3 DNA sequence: TGTGCCAGCAGGGAAGGTTCATCAGGGTACACTGAAGCTTTCTTT.

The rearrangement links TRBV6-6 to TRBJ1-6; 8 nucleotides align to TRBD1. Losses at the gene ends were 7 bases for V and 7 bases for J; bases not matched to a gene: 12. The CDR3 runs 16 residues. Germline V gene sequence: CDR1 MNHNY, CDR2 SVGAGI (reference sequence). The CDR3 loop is CASTDSGGRENSPLHF. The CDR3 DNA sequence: TGTGCCAGCACCGACTCAGGGGGCAGAGAGAATTCACCCCTCCACTTT.

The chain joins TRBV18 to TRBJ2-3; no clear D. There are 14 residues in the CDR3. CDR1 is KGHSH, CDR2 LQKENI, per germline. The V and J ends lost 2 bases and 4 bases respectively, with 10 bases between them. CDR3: CASSPISSSDTQYF. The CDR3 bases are TGTGCCAGCTCACCAATCTCGTCTTCAGATACGCAGTATTTT.

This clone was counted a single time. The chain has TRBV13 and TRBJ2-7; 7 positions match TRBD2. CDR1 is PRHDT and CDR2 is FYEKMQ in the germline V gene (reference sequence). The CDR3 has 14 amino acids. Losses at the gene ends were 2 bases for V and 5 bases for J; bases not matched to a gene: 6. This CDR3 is CASSLTETSNEQYF. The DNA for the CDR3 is TGTGCCAGCAGCTTAACCGAGACTAGCAACGAGCAGTACTTC.

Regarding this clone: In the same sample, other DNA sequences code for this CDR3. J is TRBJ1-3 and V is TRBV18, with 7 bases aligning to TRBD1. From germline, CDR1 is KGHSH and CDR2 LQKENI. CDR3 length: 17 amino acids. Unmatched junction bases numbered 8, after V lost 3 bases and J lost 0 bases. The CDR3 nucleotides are TGTGCCAGCTCACCTAGAATTGGGACAGTCTCTGGAAACACCATATATTTT. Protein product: CASSPRIGTVSGNTIYF.

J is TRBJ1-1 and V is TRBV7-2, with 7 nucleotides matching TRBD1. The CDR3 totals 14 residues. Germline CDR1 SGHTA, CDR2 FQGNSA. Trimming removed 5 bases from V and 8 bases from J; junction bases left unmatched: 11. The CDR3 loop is CASSATGARGEAFF. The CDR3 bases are TGTGCCAGCAGCGCAACAGGGGCTCGGGGAGAAGCTTTCTTT.

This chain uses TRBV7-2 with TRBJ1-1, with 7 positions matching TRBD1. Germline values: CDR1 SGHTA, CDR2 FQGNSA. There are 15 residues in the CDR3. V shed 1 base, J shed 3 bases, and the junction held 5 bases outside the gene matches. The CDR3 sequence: CASSLEGAGYTEAFF. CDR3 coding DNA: TGTGCCAGCAGCTTAGAGGGGGCAGGGTACACTGAAGCTTTCTTT.

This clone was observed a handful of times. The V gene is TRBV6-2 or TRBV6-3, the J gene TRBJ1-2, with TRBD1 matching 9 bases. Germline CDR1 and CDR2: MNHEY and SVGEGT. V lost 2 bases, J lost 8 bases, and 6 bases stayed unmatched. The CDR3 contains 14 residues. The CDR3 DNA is TGTGCCAGCAGTTACATGGGACAGGGCTACGGCTACACCTTC. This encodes CASSYMGQGYGYTF.

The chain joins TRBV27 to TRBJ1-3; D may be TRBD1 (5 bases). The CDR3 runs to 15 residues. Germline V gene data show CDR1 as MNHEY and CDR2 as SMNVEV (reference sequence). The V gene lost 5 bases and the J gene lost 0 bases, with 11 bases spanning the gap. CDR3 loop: CASSQFGGSGNTIYF. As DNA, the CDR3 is TGTGCCAGCAGTCAGTTCGGGGGCTCTGGAAACACCATATATTTT.

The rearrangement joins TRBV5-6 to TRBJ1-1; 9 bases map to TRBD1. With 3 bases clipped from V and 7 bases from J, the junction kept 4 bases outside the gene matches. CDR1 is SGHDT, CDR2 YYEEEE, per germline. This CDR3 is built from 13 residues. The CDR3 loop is CASSYTGGGEAFF. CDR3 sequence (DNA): TGTGCCAGCAGCTATACAGGGGGCGGTGAAGCTTTCTTT.

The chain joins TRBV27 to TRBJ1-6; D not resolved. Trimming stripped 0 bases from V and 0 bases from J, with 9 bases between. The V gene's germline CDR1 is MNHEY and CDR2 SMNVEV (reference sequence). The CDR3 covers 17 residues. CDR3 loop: CASSLSSESSYNSPLHF. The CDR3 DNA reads TGTGCCAGCAGTTTATCCTCGGAGAGCTCCTATAATTCACCCCTCCACTTT.

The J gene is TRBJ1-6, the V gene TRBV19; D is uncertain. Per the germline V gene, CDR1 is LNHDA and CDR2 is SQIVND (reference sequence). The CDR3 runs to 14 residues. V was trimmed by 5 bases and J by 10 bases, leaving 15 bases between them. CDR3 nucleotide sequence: TGTGCCAGTAGTCCACAGATATCAGGCTCACCCCTCCACTTT. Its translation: CASSPQISGSPLHF.